These 28 T cell receptor beta chains originate from one sample sequenced in a study of blood T cell repertoires in COVID-19. Sequencing was performed with immunoSEQ multiplex PCR; in TCRdb, only in-frame clones are kept and a portion is missing. Of about 150,000 clones in the sample, 75% to 90% were seen once. Sequencing input: peripheral blood. The receptors here all came from a woman in her thirties or forties with acute or convalescent COVID-19.

The V and J genes are TRBV10-1 and TRBJ2-3, with a weak D call TRBD2 (5 bases). This CDR3 comprises 15 residues. Trimming left V 2 bases short and J 3 bases short, with 12 bases between. Germline values: CDR1 WNHNN, CDR2 SYGVQD (reference sequence). In DNA form, the CDR3 reads TGCGCCAGCAGTGAGGTCGGGGAGCCGACAGATACGCAGTATTTT. Its translation is CASSEVGEPTDTQYF.

This chain connects TRBV11-1 to TRBJ1-2; weak D call: TRBD1 (6 bases). The CDR3 covers 15 residues. The ends were cut back, 4 bases at V and 4 bases at J, with 16 bases in the middle. Germline V gives CDR1 SGHAT, CDR2 FQDESV (reference sequence). The CDR3 loop reads CASSSGQHNPYGYTF. DNA of the CDR3: TGTGCCAGCAGCTCCGGACAGCACAACCCCTATGGCTACACCTTC.

The chain is built from TRBV7-3 and TRBJ2-1; TRBD2 matches at 8 bases. The CDR3 has 15 amino acids. CDR1 is SGHTA and CDR2 is FQGTGA in the germline V gene. Trimming at V came to 8 bases and at J to 7 bases, leaving 13 bases not matched to a gene. The CDR3 region is CASGPGLVLLNEQFF. The CDR3 nucleotides read TGTGCCAGCGGACCGGGACTAGTTTTACTAAATGAGCAGTTCTTC.

About this clone itself: Mismatch with germline at one junction end may stem from a read error. This chain uses TRBV29-1 with TRBJ2-7; TRBD1 matches 10 bases. CDR1 is SQVTM and CDR2 is ANQGSEA in the germline V gene. The CDR3 length is 15 residues. The CDR3 here is CSVEASGTGAGEQYF. The CDR3 DNA reads as TGCAGCGTAGAAGCCTCCGGGACAGGGGCGGGGGAGCAGTACTTC.

V gene TRBV24-1 combines with J gene TRBJ2-1, with D possibly being TRBD1 (5 bases). Germline V gene lookup returns CDR1 KGHDR and CDR2 SFDVKD. The CDR3 length is 16 residues. Trimming cost V 9 bases and J 6 bases, with 23 bases left between them. CDR3 protein: CATPGVGVNGLNEQFF. The CDR3 region has the DNA TGTGCCACCCCTGGTGTAGGGGTTAACGGTCTCAATGAGCAGTTCTTC.

The rearrangement links TRBV29-1 to TRBJ2-5, with 9 nucleotides matching TRBD2. Germline loops: CDR1 SQVTM, CDR2 ANQGSEA. The CDR3 contains 13 residues. The V gene end was trimmed by 5 bases and the J gene end by 4 bases; junction bases not matched to a gene: 5. As DNA, the CDR3 is TGCAGCGTTCAGGCGGGGGGGGCAGAGACCCAGTACTTC. This gives the protein CSVQAGGAETQYF.

This clone was recorded once. V usage is TRBV11-3 and J usage is TRBJ2-7, with D possibly being TRBD1 (7 bases). V lost 3 bases and J lost 3, with 12 bases in between. Germline CDR1 is SGHNT and CDR2 is YENEEA. The CDR3 loop spans 14 amino acids. CDR3 in DNA: TGTGCCAGCAGCTTCCAGGGGGGCAGCTACGAGCAGTACTTC. It codes for CASSFQGGSYEQYF. Full variable domain (missing parts from reference TRBV11-3 and TRBJ2-7): EAGVVQSPRYKIIEKKQPVAFWCNPISGHNTLYWYLQNLGQGPELLIRYENEEAVDDSQLPKDRFSAERLKGVDSTLKIQPAELGDSAVYLCASSFQGGSYEQYFGPGTRLTVT.

The rearrangement joins TRBV9 to TRBJ2-1; no clear D. Trimming stripped 4 bases from V and 0 bases from J, with 11 bases between. CDR1 SGDLS and CDR2 YYNGEE come from the germline V gene. The CDR3 covers 15 residues. The CDR3 DNA is TGTGCCAGCAGCCCCCTTGCGAACTCCTACAATGAGCAGTTCTTC. This sequence encodes CASSPLANSYNEQFF.

J is TRBJ2-1 and V is TRBV4-1, with D tentatively TRBD2 (5 bases). V shed 4 bases and J shed 3 bases, with 22 bases lying between them. In germline, CDR1 is MGHRA, CDR2 YSYEKL. The CDR3 totals 18 residues. As DNA, the CDR3 is TGCGCCAGCAGCCTCCCGGAGGAGCCAGAGGAGATCTACAATGAGCAGTTCTTC. It translates to CASSLPEEPEEIYNEQFF.

In DNA, the CDR3 is TGTGCCAGCAGCGTAGACGGACTAGGGCCCTACGAGCAGTACTTC. As protein: CASSVDGLGPYEQYF. This chain links TRBV9 with TRBJ2-7; 7 nucleotides match TRBD2. The CDR3 loop spans 15 amino acids. With V trimmed by 0 bases and J by 2 bases, 5 bases remained unmatched. Germline V CDR1 and CDR2: SGDLS, YYNGEE.

The rearrangement uses TRBV3-1 (or the pseudogene TRBV3-2) and TRBJ2-1, with D possibly TRBD2 on 7 matching bases. The V end lost 1 base, the J end lost 3 bases, and 16 bases lay between the germline ends. The germline V gene encodes CDR1 LGHDT and CDR2 YNNKEL (reference sequence). The CDR3 sequence is 17 residues long. Here the CDR3 reads CASSQGIGGAFYNEQFF. The CDR3 bases are TGTGCCAGCAGCCAAGGCATAGGGGGGGCGTTCTACAATGAGCAGTTCTTC.

V is TRBV4-1 and J is TRBJ2-3, with 8 bases fitting TRBD2. The CDR3 length is 15 residues. From germline, CDR1 is MGHRA and CDR2 YSYEKL. The V segment lost 0 bases and the J segment 4 bases; nucleotides outside the gene matches: 3. CDR3 DNA: TGCGCCAGCAGCCAAGACGAGCGGGGGTCAGATACGCAGTATTTT. Translating it yields CASSQDERGSDTQYF.

This chain links TRBV9 with TRBJ2-3, with 8 bases lining up with TRBD2. Trimming took 3 bases from V and 4 from J; bases not matched to a gene: 4. CDR1 SGDLS and CDR2 YYNGEE come from the germline V gene. The CDR3 is made up of 14 amino acids. The CDR3 DNA reads TGTGCCAGCAGCGCGGGGGGGGGTCCAGATACGCAGTATTTT. Its translation is CASSAGGGPDTQYF. Based on the CDR3 plus reference TRBV9 and TRBJ2-3, the full variable domain is DSGVTQTPKHLITATGQRVTLRCSPRSGDLSVYWYQQSLDQGLQFLIQYYNGEERAKGNILERFSAQQFPDLHSELNLSSLELGDSALYFCASSAGGGPDTQYFGPGTRLTVL.

This clone was detected a few times. CDR3 coding DNA: TGTGCCAGCAGCCGAGGGTCAACAGAGGGCTACACCTTC. Translation: CASSRGSTEGYTF. The chain combines TRBV28 with TRBJ1-2, with D unresolved. Trimming left V 6 bases short and J 8 bases short, with 16 bases between. The CDR3 runs 13 residues. The V gene's germline CDR1 is MDHEN and CDR2 SYDVKM.

This sequence joins TRBV28 and TRBJ1-5, with 12 bases lining up with TRBD1. V lost 7 bases and J lost 5; bases outside the gene matches: 6. The CDR3 has 15 amino acids. Germline loops: CDR1 MDHEN, CDR2 SYDVKM. The CDR3 spells CASNWGTGGDQPQHF. Written as DNA, the CDR3 is TGTGCCAGCAATTGGGGGACAGGGGGCGATCAGCCCCAGCATTTT.

J is TRBJ2-4 and V is TRBV5-5; unclear D gene. Germline-derived CDR1 and CDR2 are SGHKS and YYEKEE (reference sequence). The CDR3 extends over 19 amino acids. V shed 5 bases and J shed 0 bases, with 24 bases lying between them. The CDR3 spells CASSSILATERLAKNIQYF. CDR3 in DNA: TGTGCCAGCAGTTCTATACTTGCTACTGAACGTCTAGCCAAAAACATTCAGTACTTC.

The chain employs TRBV7-6 and TRBJ2-7; weak D call: TRBD1 (6 bases). Germline values: CDR1 SGHVS, CDR2 FNYEAQ. This CDR3 has 16 residues. The V end lost 0 bases, the J end lost 5 bases, and 17 bases lay between the germline ends. The CDR3 is CASSLAHLGQSHEQYF. The CDR3 coding sequence is TGTGCCAGCAGCTTAGCACACTTAGGACAGAGCCACGAGCAGTACTTC.

In DNA form, the CDR3 reads TGCAGCGTTGTCCGGGGTAGAGGCTACGAGCAGTACTTC. Its translation: CSVVRGRGYEQYF. The rearrangement uses TRBV29-1 and TRBJ2-7; D perhaps matches TRBD2 (5 bases). Trimming removed 4 bases at V and 3 bases at J, with 13 bases between. Germline V gene sequence: CDR1 SQVTM, CDR2 ANQGSEA. The length of the CDR3 is 13 residues.

The rearrangement links TRBV18 to TRBJ1-1; D is possibly TRBD1 (6 bases). Germline V CDR1 and CDR2: KGHSH, LQKENI. V lost 0 bases and J 1 base, leaving 9 bases between the germline ends. CDR3 length: 15 amino acids. CDR3 residues: CASSPPGRGNTEAFF. The CDR3 region has the DNA TGTGCCAGCTCACCACCGGGCAGGGGGAACACTGAAGCTTTCTTT.

CDR3 in amino acids: CASSLNHREVSNQPQHF. CDR3 bases: TGTGCCAGTAGTTTAAATCACAGGGAAGTGAGCAATCAGCCCCAGCATTTT. The chain uses TRBV19 and TRBJ1-5, with a weak D call TRBD1 (6 bases). CDR1 and CDR2 from the germline V gene are LNHDA and SQIVND (reference sequence). Trimming removed 5 bases from V and 1 base from J, with 18 bases in between. The CDR3 runs 17 residues.

The chain has TRBV10-2 and TRBJ2-7; TRBD1 agrees at 8 bases. With V trimmed by 5 bases and J by 5 bases, 5 bases remained unmatched. The CDR3 contains 13 residues. Germline lookup yields CDR1 WSHSY and CDR2 SAAADI. In DNA form, the CDR3 reads TGCGCCAGCAGTTTGGACAGGGACCACGAGCAGTACTTC. Translation: CASSLDRDHEQYF.

This sequence joins TRBV5-5 and TRBJ2-2; D perhaps matches TRBD1 (5 bases). V lost 0 bases to trimming and J lost 4 bases, with 16 bases between them. Germline CDR1 reads SGHKS; CDR2 reads YYEKEE (reference sequence). The CDR3 is 17 amino acids. The CDR3 DNA reads as TGTGCCAGCAGCTTGGGACAGTCGGTCCCATCCACCGGGGAGCTGTTTTTT. Protein sequence: CASSLGQSVPSTGELFF.

The genes are TRBV28 and TRBJ2-7; TRBD2 might be the D (8 bases). This CDR3 contains 15 residues. The germline V and J ends were trimmed by 6 bases and 7 bases, with 22 bases remaining between them. Germline-derived CDR1 and CDR2 are MDHEN and SYDVKM. The CDR3 spells CASSRIREGAEEQYF. CDR3 nucleotide sequence: TGTGCCAGCAGCCGAATTCGGGAGGGGGCTGAGGAGCAGTACTTC.

The chain combines TRBV5-1 with TRBJ2-3; D possibly corresponds to TRBD2 (6 bases). Trimming cost V 3 bases and J 6 bases, with 17 bases left between them. This CDR3 has 15 amino acids. Germline V gene lookup returns CDR1 SGHRS and CDR2 YFSETQ. The CDR3 DNA reads as TGCGCCAGCAGCTCCGGACTATCAGGGTCGGATACGCAGTATTTT. Its protein product is CASSSGLSGSDTQYF.

The genes are TRBV5-4 and TRBJ2-3; 16 bases are shared with TRBD2. This CDR3 is built from 16 residues. Germline V CDR1 and CDR2: SGHNT, YYREEE (reference sequence). The V and J ends lost 4 bases and 6 bases, in that order; junction bases with no gene match: 5. The CDR3 protein is CASSGGTSGGADTQYF. As DNA, the CDR3 is TGTGCCAGCAGCGGAGGGACTAGCGGGGGGGCGGATACGCAGTATTTT.

The V gene is TRBV10-1, the J gene TRBJ2-7; the match to TRBD2 covers 9 bases. The CDR3 is 14 amino acids. The V gene's germline CDR1 is WNHNN and CDR2 SYGVQD (reference sequence). The V gene end was trimmed by 3 bases and the J gene end by 3 bases; junction bases not matched to a gene: 3. The CDR3 nucleotides are TGCGCCAGCAGTGAAGGACTAGCGAGCTACGAGCAGTACTTC. Translation: CASSEGLASYEQYF.

The chain couples TRBV7-9 to TRBJ1-1; perhaps TRBD1 as D (5 bases). The germline V gene has CDR1 SEHNR and CDR2 FQNEAQ (reference sequence). Trimming took off 5 bases at V and 3 bases at J, with 13 bases between the two ends. The CDR3 length is 14 residues. CDR3 in amino acids: CASSQRGGDTEAFF. In DNA, the CDR3 is TGTGCCAGCAGCCAACGCGGGGGGGACACTGAAGCTTTCTTT.

The V gene is TRBV5-5, the J gene TRBJ1-5, with D unclear. The germline V gene has CDR1 SGHKS and CDR2 YYEKEE (reference sequence). This CDR3 comprises 13 residues. With 2 bases removed from V and 15 bases from J, the gap between germline ends came to 18 bases. The CDR3 bases are TGTGCCAGCAGCTTAGGTTCGGGAGAAATCCGGCATTTT. Translated, it gives CASSLGSGEIRHF.